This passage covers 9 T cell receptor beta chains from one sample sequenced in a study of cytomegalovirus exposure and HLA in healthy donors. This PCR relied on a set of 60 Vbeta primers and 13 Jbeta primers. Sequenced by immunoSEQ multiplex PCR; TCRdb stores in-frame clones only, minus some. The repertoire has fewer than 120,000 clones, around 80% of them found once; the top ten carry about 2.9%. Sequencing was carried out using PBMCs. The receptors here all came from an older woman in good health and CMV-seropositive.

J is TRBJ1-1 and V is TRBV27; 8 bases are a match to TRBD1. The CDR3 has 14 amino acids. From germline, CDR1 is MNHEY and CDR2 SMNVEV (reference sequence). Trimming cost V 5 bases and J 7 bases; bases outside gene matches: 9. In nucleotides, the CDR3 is TGTGCCAGCAGTGCCCACGGACAGGGCGGTGAAGCTTTCTTT. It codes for CASSAHGQGGEAFF.

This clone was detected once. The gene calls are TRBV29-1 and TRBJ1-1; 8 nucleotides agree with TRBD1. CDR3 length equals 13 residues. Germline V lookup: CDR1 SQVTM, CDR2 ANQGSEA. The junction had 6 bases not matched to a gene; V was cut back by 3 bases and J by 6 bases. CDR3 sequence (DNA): TGCAGCGTTGATTCCCAGGGGGCGGCTGAAGCTTTCTTT. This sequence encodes CSVDSQGAAEAFF.

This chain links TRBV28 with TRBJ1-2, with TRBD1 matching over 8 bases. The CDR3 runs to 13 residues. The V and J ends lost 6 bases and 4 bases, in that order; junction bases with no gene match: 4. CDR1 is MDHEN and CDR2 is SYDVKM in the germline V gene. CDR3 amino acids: CASRTGQVYGYTF. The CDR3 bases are TGTGCCAGCAGGACGGGACAGGTCTATGGCTACACCTTC.

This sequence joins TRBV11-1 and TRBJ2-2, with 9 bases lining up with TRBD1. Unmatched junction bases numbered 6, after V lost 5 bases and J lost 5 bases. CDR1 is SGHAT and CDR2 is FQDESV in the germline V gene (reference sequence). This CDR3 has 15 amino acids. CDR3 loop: CASSHGQGRTGELFF. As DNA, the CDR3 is TGTGCCAGCAGCCATGGACAGGGGAGAACCGGGGAGCTGTTTTTT. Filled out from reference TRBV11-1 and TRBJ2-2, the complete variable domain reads EAEVAQSPRYKITEKSQAVAFWCDPISGHATLYWYRQILGQGPELLVQFQDESVVDDSQLPKDRFSAERLKGVDSTLKIQPAELGDSAMYLCASSHGQGRTGELFFGEGSRLTVL.

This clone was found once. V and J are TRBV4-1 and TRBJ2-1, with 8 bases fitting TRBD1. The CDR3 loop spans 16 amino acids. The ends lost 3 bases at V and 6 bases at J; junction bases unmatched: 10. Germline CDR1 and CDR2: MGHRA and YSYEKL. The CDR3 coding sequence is TGCGCCAGCAGCCATCCGACAGGGGCGAGGATCAATGAGCAGTTCTTC. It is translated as CASSHPTGARINEQFF.

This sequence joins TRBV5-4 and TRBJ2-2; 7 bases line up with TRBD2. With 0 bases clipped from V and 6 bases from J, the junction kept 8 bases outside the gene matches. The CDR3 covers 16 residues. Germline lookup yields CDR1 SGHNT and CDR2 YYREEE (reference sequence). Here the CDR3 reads CASSLVAGLGAGELFF. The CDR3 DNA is TGTGCCAGCAGCTTGGTAGCTGGACTAGGGGCCGGGGAGCTGTTTTTT.

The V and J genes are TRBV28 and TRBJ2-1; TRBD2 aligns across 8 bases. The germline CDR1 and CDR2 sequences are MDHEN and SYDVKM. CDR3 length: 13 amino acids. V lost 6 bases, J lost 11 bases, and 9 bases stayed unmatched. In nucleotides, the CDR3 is TGTGCCAGCAGCCGAATCGGACTAGCCAAGCAGTTCTTC. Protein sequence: CASSRIGLAKQFF.

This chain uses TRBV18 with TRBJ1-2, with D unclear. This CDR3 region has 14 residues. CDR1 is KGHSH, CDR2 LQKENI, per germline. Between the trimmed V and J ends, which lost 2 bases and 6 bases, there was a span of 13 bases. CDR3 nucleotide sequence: TGTGCCAGCTCACCATCTACAGATTCCCATGGCTACACCTTC. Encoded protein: CASSPSTDSHGYTF.

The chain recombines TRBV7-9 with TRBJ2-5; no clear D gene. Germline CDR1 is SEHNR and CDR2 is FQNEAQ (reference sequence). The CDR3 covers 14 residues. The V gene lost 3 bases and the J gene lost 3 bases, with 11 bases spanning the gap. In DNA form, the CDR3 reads TGTGCCAGCAGCTTGCGGTCTTTCGAAGAGACCCAGTACTTC. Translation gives CASSLRSFEETQYF.